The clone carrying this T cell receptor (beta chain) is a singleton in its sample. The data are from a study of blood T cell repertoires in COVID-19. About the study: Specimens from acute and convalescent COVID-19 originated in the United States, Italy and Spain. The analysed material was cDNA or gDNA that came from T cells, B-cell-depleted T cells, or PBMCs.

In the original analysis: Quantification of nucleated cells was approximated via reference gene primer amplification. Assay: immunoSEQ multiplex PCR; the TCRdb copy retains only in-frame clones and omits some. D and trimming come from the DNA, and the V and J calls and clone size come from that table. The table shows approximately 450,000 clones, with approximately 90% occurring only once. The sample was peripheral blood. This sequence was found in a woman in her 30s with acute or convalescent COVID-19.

CDR3 amino acids: CASSLLGGGAARELFF. The CDR3 DNA reads TGTGCCAGCAGCCTTCTTGGAGGGGGCGCGGCCAGGGAGCTGTTTTTT. This chain uses TRBV3-1 (or the pseudogene TRBV3-2) with TRBJ2-2; D perhaps matches TRBD1 (7 bases). The CDR3 consists of 16 residues. CDR1 and CDR2 (germline): LGHDT, YNNKEL (reference sequence). Deletions cut 4 bases from V and 9 bases from J, with 21 bases between.